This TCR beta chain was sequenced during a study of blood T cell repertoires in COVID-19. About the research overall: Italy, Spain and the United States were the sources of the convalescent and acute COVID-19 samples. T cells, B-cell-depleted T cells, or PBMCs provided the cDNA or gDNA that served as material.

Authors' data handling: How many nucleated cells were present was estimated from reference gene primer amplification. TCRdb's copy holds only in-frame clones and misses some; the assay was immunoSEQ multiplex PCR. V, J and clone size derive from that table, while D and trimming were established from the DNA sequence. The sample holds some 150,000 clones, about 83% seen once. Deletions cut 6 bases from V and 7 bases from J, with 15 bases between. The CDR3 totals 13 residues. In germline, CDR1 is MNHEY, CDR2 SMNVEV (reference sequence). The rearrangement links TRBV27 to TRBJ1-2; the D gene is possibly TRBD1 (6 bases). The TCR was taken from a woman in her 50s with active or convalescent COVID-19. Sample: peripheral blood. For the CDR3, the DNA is TGTGCCAGCAGGCCTACAGGGTTAGGTGGCTACACCTTC. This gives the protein CASRPTGLGGYTF.